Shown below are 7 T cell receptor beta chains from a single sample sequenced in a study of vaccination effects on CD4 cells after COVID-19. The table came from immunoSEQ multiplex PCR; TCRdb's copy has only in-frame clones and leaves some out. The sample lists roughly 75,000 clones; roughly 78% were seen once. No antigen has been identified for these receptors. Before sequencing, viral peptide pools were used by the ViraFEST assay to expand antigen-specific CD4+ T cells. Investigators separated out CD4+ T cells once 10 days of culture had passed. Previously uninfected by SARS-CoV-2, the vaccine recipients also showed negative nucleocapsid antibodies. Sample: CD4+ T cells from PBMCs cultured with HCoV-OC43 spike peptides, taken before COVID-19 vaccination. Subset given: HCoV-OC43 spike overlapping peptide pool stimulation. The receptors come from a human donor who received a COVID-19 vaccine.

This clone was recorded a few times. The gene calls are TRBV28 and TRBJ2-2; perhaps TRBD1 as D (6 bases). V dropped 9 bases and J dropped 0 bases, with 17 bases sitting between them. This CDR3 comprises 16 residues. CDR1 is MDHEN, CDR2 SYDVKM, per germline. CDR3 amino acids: CASRPAGASNTGELFF. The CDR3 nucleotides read TGTGCCAGTCGGCCCGCAGGGGCCTCGAACACCGGGGAGCTGTTTTTT.

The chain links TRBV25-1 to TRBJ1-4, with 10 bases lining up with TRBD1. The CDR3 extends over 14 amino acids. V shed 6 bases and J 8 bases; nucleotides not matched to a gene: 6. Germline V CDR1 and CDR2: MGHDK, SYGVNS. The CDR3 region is CASSRQGAGEKLFF. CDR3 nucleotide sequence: TGTGCCAGCAGCAGACAGGGGGCAGGGGAAAAACTGTTTTTT.

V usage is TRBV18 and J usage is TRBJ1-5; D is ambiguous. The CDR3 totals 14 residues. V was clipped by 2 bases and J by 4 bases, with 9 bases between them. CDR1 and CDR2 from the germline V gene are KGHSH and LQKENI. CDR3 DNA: TGTGCCAGCTCACCAAGCGACGGGAATCAGCCCCAGCATTTT. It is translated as CASSPSDGNQPQHF.

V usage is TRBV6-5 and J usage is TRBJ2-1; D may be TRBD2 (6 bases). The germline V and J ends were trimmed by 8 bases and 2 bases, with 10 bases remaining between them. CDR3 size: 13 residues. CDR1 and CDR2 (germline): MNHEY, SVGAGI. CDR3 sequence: CASRPGAYNEQFF. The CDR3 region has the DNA TGTGCCAGCCGCCCGGGGGCCTACAATGAGCAGTTCTTC.

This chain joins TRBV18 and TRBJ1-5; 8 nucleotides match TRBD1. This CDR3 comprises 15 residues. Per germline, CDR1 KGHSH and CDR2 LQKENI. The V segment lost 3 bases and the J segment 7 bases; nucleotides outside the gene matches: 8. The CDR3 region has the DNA TGTGCCAGCTCACCGTCGACAGGGGAGGGGCAGCCCCAGCATTTT. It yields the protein CASSPSTGEGQPQHF.

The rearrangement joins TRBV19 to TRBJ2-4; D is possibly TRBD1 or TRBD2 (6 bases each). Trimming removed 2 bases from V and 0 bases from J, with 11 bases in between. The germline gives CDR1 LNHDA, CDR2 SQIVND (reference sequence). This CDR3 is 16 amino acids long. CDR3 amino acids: CASSILQGLAKNIQYF. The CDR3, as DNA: TGTGCCAGTAGTATATTACAGGGACTAGCCAAAAACATTCAGTACTTC.

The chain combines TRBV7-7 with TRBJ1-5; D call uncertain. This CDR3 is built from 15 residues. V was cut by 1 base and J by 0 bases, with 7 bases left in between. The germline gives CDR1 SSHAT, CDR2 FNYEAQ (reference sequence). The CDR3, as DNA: TGTGCCAGCAGCTTAGATGGTTATAGCAATCAGCCCCAGCATTTT. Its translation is CASSLDGYSNQPQHF.